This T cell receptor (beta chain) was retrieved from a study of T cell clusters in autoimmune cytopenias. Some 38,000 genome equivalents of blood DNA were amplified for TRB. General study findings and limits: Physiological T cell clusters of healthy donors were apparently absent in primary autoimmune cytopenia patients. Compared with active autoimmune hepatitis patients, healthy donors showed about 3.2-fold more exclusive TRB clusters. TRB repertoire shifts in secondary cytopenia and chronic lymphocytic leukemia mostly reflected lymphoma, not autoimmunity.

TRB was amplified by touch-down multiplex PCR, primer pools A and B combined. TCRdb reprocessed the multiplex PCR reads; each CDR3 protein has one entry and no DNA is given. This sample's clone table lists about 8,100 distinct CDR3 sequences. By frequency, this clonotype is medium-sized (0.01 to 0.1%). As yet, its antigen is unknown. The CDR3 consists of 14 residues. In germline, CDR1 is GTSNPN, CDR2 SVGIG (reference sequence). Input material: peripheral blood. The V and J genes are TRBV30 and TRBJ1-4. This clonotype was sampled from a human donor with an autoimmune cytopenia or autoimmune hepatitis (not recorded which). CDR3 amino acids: CAWIPNSLNEKLFF.